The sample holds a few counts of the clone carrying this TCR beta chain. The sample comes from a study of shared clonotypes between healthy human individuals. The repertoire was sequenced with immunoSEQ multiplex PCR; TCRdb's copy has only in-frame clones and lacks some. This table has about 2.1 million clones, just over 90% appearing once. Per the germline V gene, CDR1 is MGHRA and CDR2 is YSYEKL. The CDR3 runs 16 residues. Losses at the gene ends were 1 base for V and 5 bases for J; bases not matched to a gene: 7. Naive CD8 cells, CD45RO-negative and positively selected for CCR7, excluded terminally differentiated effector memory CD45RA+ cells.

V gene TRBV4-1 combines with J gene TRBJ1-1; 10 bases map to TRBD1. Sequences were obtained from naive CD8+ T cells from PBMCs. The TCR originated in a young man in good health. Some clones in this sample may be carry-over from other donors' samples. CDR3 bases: TGCGCCAGCAGCCAAGTAGCCGGGACAGGGGATACTGAAGCTTTCTTT. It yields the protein CASSQVAGTGDTEAFF.